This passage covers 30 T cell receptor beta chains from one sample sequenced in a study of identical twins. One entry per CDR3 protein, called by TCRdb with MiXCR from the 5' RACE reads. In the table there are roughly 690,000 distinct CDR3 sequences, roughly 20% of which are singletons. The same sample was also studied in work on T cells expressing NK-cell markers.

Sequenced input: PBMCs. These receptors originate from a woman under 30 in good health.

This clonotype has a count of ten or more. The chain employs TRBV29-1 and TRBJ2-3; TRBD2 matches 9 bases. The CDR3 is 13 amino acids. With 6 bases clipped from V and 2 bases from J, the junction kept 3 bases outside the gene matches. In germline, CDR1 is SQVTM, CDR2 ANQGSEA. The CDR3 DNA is TGCAGCGTCCTAGCGGGGTTCACAGATACGCAGTATTTT. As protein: CSVLAGFTDTQYF.

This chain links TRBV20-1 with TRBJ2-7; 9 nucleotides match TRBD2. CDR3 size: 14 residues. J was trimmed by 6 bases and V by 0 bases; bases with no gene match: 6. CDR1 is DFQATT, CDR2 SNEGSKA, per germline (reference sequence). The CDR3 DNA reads TGCAGTGCTAGAGAGTCTAGCGGGGTGTTCGAGCAGTACTTC. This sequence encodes CSARESSGVFEQYF.

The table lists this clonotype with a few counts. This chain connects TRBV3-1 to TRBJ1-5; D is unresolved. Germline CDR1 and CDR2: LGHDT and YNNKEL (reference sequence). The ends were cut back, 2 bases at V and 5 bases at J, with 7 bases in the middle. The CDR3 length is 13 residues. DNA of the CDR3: TGTGCCAGCAGCCAATTCGAGGATCAGCCCCAGCATTTT. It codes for CASSQFEDQPQHF. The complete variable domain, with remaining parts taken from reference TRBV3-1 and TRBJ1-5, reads DTAVSQTPKYLVTQMGNDKSIKCEQNLGHDTMYWYKQDSKKFLKIMFSYNNKELIINETVPNRFSPKSPDKAHLNLHINSLELGDSAVYFCASSQFEDQPQHFGDGTRLSIL.

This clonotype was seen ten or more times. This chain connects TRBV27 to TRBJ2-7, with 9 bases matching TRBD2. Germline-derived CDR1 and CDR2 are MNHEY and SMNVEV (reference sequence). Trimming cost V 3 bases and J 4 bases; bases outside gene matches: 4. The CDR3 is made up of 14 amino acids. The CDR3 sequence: CASSFGGGGYEQYF. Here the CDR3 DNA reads TGTGCCAGCAGTTTCGGCGGGGGGGGATACGAGCAGTACTTC.

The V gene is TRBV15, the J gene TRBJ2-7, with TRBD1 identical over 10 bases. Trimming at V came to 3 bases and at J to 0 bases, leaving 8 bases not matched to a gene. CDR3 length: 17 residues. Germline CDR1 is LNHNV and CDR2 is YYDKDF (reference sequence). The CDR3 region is CATSRGDRGRFSYEQYF. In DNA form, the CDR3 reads TGTGCCACCAGCAGGGGTGACAGGGGGCGGTTCTCCTACGAGCAGTACTTC.

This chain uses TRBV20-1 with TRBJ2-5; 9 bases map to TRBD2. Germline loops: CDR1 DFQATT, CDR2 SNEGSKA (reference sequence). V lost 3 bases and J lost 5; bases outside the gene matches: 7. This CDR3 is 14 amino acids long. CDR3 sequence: CSARLAGSEETQYF. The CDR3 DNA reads TGCAGTGCTAGGCTAGCGGGAAGTGAGGAGACCCAGTACTTC.

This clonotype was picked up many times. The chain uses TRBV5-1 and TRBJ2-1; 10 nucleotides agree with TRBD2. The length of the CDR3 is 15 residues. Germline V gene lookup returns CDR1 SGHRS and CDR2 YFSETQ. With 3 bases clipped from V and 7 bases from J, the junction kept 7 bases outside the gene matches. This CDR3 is CASSSSSGGGNEQFF. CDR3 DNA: TGCGCCAGCAGCTCCTCTAGCGGGGGTGGAAATGAGCAGTTCTTC. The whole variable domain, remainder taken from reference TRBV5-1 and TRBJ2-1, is KAGVTQTPRYLIKTRGQQVTLSCSPISGHRSVSWYQQTPGQGLQFLFEYFSETQRNKGNFPGRFSGRQFSNSRSEMNVSTLELGDSALYLCASSSSSGGGNEQFFGPGTRLTVL.

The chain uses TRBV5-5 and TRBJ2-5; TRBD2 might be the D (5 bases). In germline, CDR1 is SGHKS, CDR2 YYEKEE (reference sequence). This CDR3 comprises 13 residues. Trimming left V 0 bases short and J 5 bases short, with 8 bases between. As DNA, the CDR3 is TGTGCCAGCAGCTTGGGAGGGTTCGAGACCCAGTACTTC. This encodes CASSLGGFETQYF.

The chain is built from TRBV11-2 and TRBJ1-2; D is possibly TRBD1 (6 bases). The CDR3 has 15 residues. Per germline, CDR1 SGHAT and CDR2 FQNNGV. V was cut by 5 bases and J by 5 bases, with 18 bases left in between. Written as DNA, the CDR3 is TGTGCCAGCAGCGACACAGGGACTTGGGGGTATGGCTACACCTTC. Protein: CASSDTGTWGYGYTF. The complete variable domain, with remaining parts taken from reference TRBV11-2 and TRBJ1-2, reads EAGVAQSPRYKIIEKRQSVAFWCNPISGHATLYWYQQILGQGPKLLIQFQNNGVVDDSQLPKDRFSAERLKGVDSTLKIQPAKLEDSAVYLCASSDTGTWGYGYTFGSGTRLTVV.

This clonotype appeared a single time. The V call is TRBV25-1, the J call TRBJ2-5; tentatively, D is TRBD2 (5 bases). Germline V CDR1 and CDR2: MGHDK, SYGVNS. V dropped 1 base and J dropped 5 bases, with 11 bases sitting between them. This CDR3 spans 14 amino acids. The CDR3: CASSEFRWRETQYF. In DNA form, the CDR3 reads TGTGCCAGCAGTGAATTCCGCTGGAGGGAGACCCAGTACTTC.

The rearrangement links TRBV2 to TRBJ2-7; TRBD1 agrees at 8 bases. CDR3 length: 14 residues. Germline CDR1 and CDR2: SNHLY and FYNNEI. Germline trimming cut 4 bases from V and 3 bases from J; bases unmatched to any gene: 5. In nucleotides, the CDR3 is TGTGCCAGCAGTGGCGGGACAGGACGCTACGAGCAGTACTTC. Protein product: CASSGGTGRYEQYF.

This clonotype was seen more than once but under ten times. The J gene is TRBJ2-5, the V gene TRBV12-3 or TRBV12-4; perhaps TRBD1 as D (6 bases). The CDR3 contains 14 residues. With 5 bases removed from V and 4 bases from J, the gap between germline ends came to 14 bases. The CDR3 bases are TGTGCCAGCAGTCCAGAAGGGGGAGTAGAGACCCAGTACTTC. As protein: CASSPEGGVETQYF.

In DNA form, the CDR3 reads TGTGCCAGCAGCTTAGGCCGGGCTATTGAAGCTTTCTTT. Translation gives CASSLGRAIEAFF. V and J are TRBV7-9 and TRBJ1-1; D ambiguous. Trimming took 1 base from V and 7 from J, leaving 10 bases between them. Germline loops: CDR1 SEHNR, CDR2 FQNEAQ (reference sequence). The CDR3 is 13 residues long. Full variable domain (outside the CDR3, taken from reference TRBV7-9 and TRBJ1-1): DTGVSQNPRHKITKRGQNVTFRCDPISEHNRLYWYRQTLGQGPEFLTYFQNEAQLEKSRLLSDRFSAERPKGSFSTLEIQRTEQGDSAMYLCASSLGRAIEAFFGQGTRLTVV.

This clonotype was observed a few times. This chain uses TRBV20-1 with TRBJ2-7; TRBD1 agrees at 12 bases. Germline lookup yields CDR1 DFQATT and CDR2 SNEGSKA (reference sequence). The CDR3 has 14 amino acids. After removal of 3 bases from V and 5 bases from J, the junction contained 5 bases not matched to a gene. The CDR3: CSARRGQGANEQYF. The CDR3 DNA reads TGCAGTGCTAGGCGGGGACAGGGGGCCAACGAGCAGTACTTC.

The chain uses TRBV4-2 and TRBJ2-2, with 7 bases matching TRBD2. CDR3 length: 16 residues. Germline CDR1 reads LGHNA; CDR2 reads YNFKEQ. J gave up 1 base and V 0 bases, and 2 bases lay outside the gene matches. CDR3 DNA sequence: TGTGCCAGCAGCCAAGAGGCGGGGGTGAACACCGGGGAGCTGTTTTTT. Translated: CASSQEAGVNTGELFF.

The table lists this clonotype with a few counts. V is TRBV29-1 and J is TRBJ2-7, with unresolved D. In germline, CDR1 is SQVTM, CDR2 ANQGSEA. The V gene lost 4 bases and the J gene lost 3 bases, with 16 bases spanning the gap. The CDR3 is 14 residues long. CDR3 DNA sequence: TGCAGCGTTGGTTTGTACTACCCGATCTACGAGCAGTACTTC. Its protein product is CSVGLYYPIYEQYF.

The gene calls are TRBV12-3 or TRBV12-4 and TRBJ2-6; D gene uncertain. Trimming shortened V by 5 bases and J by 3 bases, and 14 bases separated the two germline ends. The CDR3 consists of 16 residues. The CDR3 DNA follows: TGTGCCAGCAGTGCAACCCCGGTAGGTGGGGCCAACGTCCTGACTTTC. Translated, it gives CASSATPVGGANVLTF.

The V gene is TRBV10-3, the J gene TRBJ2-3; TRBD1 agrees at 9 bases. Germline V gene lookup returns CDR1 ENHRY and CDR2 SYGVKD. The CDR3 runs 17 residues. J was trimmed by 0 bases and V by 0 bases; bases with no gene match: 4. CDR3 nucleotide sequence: TGTGCCATCAGTGAGTCGGTCGGGACAGGGAGCACAGATACGCAGTATTTT. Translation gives CAISESVGTGSTDTQYF.

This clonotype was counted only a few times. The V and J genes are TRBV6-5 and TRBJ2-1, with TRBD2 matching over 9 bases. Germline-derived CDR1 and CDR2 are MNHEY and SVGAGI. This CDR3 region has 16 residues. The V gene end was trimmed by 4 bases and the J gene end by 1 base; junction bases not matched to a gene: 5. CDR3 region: CASSSPLAGSYNEQFF. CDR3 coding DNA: TGTGCCAGCAGTTCTCCGCTAGCGGGATCCTACAATGAGCAGTTCTTC.

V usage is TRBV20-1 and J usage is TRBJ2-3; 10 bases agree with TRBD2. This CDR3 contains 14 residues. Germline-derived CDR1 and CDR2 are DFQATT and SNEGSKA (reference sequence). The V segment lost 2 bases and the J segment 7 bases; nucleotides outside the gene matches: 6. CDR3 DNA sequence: TGCAGTGCTAGACTAGCGGGAGTAGTATATACGCAGTATTTT. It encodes CSARLAGVVYTQYF.

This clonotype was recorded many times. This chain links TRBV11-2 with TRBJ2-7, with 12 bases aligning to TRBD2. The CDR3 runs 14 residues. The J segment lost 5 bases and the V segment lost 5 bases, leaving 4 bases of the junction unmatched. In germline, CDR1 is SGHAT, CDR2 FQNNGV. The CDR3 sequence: CASSRTSGIHEQYF. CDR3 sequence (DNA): TGTGCCAGCAGCCGGACTAGCGGGATACACGAGCAGTACTTC.

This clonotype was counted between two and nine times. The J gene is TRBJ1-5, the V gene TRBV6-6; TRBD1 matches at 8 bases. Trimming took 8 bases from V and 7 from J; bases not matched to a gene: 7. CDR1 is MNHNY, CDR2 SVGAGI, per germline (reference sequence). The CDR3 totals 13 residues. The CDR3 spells CASGQGAVQPQHF. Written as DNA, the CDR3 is TGTGCCAGCGGTCAGGGGGCCGTCCAGCCCCAGCATTTT.

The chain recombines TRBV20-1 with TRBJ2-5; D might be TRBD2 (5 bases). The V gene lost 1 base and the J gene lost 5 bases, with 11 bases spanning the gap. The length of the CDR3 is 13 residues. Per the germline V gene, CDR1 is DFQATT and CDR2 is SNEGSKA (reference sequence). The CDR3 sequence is CSARVGGGETQYF. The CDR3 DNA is TGCAGTGCTAGAGTAGGCGGCGGGGAGACCCAGTACTTC.

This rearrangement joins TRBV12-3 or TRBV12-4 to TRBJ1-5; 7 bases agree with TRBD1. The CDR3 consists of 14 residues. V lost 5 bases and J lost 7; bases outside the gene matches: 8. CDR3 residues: CASSISQGRQPQHF. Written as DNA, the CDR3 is TGTGCCAGCAGTATCTCACAGGGGAGACAGCCCCAGCATTTT.

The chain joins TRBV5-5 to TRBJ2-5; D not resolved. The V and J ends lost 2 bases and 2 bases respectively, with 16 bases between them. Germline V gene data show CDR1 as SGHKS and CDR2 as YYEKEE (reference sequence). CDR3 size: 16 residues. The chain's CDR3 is CASSLGPRSTQETQYF. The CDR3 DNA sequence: TGTGCCAGCAGCTTAGGTCCGCGGAGTACACAAGAGACCCAGTACTTC.

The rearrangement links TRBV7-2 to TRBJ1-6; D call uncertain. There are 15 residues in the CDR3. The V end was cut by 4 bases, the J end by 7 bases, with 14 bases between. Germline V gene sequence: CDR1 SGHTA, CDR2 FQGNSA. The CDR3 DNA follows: TGTGCCAGCAGCTCTAACACGTTCGGCAATTCACCCCTCCACTTT. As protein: CASSSNTFGNSPLHF.

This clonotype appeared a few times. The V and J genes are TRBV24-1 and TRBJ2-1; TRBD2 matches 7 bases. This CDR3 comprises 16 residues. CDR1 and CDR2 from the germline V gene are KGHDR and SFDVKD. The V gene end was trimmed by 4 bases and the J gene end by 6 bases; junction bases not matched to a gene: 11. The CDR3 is CATSDPTRGDGNEQFF. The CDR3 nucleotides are TGTGCCACCAGTGACCCAACCCGGGGGGATGGCAATGAGCAGTTCTTC.

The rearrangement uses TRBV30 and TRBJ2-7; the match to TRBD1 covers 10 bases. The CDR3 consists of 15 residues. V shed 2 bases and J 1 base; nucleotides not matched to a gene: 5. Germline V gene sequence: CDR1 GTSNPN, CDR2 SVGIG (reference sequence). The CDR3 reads CAWSTGQGNSYEQYF. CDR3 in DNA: TGTGCCTGGAGTACGGGACAGGGGAATTCCTACGAGCAGTACTTC.

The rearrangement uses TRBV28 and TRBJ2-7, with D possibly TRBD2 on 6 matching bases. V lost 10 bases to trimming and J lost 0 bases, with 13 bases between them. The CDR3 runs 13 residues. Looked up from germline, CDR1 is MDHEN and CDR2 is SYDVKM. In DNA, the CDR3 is TGTGCCACCGGCGGAGGGAGCTCCTACGAGCAGTACTTC. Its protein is CATGGGSSYEQYF.

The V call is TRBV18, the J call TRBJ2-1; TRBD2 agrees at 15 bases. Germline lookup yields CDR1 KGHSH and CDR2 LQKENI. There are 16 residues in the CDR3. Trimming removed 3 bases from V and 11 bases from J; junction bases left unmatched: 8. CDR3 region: CASSPKSGLAGGKQFF. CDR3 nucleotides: TGTGCCAGCTCACCTAAGTCCGGACTAGCGGGAGGGAAGCAGTTCTTC.